This TCR beta chain was captured by sequencing in a study of blood T cell repertoires in COVID-19. TCRdb's table, derived via immunoSEQ multiplex PCR, lists solely in-frame clones and lacks some. Among fewer than 350,000 clones listed, about 90% were seen once. Trimming pared 1 base from V and 2 bases from J, leaving 11 bases between. The V gene's germline CDR1 is LGHDT and CDR2 YNNKEL (reference sequence). This CDR3 comprises 15 residues. The TCR originated in a woman between 45 and 65 years old who had recovered from COVID-19. The sample was peripheral blood. The V call is TRBV3-1 (or the pseudogene TRBV3-2), the J call TRBJ1-1; no clear D gene. The CDR3 DNA reads as TGTGCCAGCAGCCAAGTTGCGGGATTCAACACTGAAGCTTTCTTT. Its translation is CASSQVAGFNTEAFF.